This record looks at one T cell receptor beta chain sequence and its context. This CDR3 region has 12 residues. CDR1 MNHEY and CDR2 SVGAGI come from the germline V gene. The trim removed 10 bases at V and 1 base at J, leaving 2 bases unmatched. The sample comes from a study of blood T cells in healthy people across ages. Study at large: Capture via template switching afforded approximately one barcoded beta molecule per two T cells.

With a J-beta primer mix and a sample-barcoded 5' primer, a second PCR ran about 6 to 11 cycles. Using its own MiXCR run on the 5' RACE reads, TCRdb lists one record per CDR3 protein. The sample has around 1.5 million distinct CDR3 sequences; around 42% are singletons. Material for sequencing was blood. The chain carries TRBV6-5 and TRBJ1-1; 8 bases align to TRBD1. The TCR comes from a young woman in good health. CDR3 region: CATGQGNTEAFF. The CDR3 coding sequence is TGTGCCACCGGACAGGGGAACACTGAAGCTTTCTTT.